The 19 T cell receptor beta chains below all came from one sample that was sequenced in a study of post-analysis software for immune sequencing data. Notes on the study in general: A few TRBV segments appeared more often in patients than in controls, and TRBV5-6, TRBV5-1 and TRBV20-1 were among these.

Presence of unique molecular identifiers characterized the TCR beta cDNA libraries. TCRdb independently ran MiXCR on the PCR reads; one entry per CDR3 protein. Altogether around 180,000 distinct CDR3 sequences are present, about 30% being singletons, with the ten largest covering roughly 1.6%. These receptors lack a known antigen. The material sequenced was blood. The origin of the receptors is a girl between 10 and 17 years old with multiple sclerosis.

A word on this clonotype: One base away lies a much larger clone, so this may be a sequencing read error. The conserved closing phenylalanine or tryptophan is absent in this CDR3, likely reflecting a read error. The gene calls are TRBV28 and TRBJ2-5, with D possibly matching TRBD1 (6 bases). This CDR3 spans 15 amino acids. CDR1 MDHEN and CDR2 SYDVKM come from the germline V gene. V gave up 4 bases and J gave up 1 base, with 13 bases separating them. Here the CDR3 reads CASSSQDRTQETQYL. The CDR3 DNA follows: TGTGCCAGCAGTTCCCAGGACAGAACCCAAGAGACCCAGTACCTC.

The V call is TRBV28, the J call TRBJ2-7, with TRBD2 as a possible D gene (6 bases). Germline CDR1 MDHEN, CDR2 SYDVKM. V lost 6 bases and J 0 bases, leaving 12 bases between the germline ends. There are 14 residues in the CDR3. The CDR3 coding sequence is TGTGCCAGCAGATGGCAGGGAGGCTCCTACGAGCAGTACTTC. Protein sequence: CASRWQGGSYEQYF.

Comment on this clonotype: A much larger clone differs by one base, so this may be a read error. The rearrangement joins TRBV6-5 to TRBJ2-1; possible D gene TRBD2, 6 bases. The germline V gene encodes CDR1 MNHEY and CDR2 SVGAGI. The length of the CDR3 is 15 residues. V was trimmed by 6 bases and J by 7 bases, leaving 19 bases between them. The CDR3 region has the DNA TGTGCCAGCAGCCCCGGGACGGCGGGAAGTAATGAGCAGTTCTTC. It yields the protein CASSPGTAGSNEQFF.

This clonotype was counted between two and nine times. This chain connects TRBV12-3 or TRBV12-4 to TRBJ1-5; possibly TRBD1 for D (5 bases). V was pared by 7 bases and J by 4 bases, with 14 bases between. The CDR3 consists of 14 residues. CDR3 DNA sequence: TGTGCCAGCACGACAGTCACTCCAAATCAGCCCCAGCATTTT. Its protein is CASTTVTPNQPQHF.

CDR3 nucleotide sequence: TGTGCCAGCAGCTTTTTACAGGTCCTCAAAACGTATGGCTACACCTTC. Translating it yields CASSFLQVLKTYGYTF. This chain uses TRBV7-2 with TRBJ1-2; possibly TRBD1 for D (5 bases). The CDR3 runs to 16 residues. Deletions cut 3 bases from V and 5 bases from J, with 19 bases between. Germline V gene sequence: CDR1 SGHTA, CDR2 FQGNSA.

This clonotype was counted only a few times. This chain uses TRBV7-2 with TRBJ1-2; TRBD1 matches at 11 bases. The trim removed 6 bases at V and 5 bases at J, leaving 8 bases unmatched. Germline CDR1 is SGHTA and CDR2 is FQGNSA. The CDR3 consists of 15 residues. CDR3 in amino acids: CASSRPDRGHYGYTF. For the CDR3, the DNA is TGTGCCAGCAGTCGTCCGGACAGGGGGCATTATGGCTACACCTTC.

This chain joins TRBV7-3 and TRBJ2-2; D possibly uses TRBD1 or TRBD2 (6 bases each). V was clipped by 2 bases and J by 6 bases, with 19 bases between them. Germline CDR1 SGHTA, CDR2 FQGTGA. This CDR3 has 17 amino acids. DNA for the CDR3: TGTGCCAGCAGCTTAGATGTTGGGGGGCCGATCGCCGGGGAGCTGTTTTTT. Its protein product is CASSLDVGGPIAGELFF.

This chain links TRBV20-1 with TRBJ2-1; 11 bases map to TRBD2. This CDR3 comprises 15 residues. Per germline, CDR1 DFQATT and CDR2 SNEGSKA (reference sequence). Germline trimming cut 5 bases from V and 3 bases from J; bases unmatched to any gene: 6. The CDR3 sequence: CSALPGLADYNEQFF. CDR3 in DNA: TGCAGTGCTTTACCGGGACTAGCGGACTACAATGAGCAGTTCTTC.

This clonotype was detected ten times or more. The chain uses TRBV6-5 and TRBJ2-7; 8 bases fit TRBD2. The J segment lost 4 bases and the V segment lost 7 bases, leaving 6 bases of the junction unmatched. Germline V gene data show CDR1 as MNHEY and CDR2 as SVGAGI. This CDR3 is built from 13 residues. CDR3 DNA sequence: TGTGCCAGCACCCCTAGCGGGCCTTACGAGCAGTACTTC. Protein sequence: CASTPSGPYEQYF.

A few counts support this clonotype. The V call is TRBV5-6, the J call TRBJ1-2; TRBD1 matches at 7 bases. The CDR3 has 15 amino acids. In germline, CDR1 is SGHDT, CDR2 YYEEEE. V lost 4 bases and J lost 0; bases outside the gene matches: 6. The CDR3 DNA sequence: TGTGCCAGCAGCGAGGGACAGCTAGCTAACTATGGCTACACCTTC. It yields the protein CASSEGQLANYGYTF.

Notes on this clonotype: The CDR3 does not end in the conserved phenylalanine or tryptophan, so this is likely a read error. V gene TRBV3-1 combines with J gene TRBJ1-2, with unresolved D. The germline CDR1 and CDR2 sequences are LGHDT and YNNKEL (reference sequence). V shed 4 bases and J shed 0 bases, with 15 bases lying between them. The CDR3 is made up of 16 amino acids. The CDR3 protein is CASSPRRGSPNYGYTV. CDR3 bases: TGTGCCAGCAGCCCCCGGAGAGGTTCTCCTAACTATGGCTACACCGTC.

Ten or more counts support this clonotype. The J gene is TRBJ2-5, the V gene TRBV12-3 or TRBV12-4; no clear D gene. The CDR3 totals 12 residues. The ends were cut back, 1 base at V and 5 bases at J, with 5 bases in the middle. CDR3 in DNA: TGTGCCAGCAGTTTAGGTCGGGAGACCCAGTACTTC. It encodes CASSLGRETQYF.

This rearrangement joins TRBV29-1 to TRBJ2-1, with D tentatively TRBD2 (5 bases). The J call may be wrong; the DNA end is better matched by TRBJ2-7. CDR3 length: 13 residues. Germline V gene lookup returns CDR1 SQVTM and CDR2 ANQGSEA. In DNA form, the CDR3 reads TGCAGCGTTGAAACGGGAAAGGGCTACGAGCAGTACTTC. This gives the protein CSVETGKGYEQYF.

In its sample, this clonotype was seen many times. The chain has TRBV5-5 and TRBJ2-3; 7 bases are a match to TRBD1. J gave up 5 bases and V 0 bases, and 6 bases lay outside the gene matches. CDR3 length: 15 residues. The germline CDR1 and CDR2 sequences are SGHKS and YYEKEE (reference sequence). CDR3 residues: CASSLGVTGRDTQYF. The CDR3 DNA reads TGTGCCAGCAGCTTGGGGGTGACAGGGAGAGATACGCAGTATTTT.

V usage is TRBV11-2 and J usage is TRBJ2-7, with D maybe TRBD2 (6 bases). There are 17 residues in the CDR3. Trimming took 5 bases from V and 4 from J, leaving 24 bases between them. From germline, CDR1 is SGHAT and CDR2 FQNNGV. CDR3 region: CASSIDGRFLGGYEQYF. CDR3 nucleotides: TGTGCCAGCAGCATCGACGGGCGGTTCCTGGGGGGATACGAGCAGTACTTC.

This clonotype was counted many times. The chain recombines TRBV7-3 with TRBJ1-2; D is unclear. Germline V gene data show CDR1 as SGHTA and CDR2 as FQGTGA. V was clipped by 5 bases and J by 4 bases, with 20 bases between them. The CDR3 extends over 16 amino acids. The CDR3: CASSATGSSGGYGYTF. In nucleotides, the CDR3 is TGTGCCAGCAGCGCCACTGGGTCATCCGGTGGCTATGGCTACACCTTC.

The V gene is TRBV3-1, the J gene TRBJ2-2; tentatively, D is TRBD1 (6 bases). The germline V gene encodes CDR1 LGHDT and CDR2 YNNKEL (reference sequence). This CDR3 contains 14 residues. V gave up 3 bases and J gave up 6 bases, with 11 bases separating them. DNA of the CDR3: TGTGCCAGCAGCCACCAAGGGGGTGCCGGGGAGCTGTTTTTT. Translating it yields CASSHQGGAGELFF.

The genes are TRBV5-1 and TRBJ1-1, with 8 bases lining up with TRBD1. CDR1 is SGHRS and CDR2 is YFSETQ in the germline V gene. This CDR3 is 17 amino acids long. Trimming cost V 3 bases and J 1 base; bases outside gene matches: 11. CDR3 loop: CASSCTGTGRSNTEAFF. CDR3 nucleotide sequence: TGCGCCAGCAGCTGTACCGGGACAGGAAGATCGAACACTGAAGCTTTCTTT.

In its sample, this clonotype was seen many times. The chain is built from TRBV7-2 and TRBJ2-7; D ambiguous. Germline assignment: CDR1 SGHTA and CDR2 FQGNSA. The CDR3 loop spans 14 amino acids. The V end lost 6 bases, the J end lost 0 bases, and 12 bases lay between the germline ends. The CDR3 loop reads CASRFSRSSYEQYF. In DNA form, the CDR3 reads TGTGCCAGCAGATTCAGCAGAAGCTCCTACGAGCAGTACTTC.